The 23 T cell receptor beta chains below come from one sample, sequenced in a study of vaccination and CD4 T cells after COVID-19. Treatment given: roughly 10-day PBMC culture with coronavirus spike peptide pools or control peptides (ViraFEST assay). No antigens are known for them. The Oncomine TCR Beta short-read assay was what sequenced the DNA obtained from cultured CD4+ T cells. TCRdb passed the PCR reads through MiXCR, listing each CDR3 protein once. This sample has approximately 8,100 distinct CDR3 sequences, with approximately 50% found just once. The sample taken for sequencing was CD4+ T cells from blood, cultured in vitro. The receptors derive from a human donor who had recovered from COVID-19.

CDR3 DNA sequence: TGTGCCACCAGCAGAGATAGAACGGCGTTTAGCACAGATACGCAGTATTTT. The encoded protein is CATSRDRTAFSTDTQYF. J is TRBJ2-3 and V is TRBV15; D gene uncertain. This CDR3 is 17 amino acids long. Germline V gives CDR1 LNHNV, CDR2 YYDKDF (reference sequence). The germline V and J ends were trimmed by 0 bases and 0 bases, with 13 bases remaining between them.

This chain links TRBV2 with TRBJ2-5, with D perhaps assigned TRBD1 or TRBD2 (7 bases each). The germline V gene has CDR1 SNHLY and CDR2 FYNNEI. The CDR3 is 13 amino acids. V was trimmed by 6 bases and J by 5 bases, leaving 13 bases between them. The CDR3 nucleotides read TGTGCCAGCAGGGGGAGGGGGCCTGAGACCCAGTACTTC. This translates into CASRGRGPETQYF.

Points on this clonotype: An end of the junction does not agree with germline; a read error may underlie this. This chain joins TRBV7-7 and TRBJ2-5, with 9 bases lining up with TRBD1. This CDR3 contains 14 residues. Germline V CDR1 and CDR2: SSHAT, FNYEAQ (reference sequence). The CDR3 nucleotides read TGTGCTAGCAGCCCGACGGGACAGGGAGGGACCCAGTACTTC. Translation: CASSPTGQGGTQYF.

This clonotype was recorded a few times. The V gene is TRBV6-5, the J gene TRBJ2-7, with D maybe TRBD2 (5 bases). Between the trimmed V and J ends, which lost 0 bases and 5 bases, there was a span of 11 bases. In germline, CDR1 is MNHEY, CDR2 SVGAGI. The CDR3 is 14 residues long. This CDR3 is CASSYSSEEDEQYF. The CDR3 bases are TGTGCCAGCAGTTACTCGAGTGAGGAGGACGAGCAGTACTTC.

The CDR3 region is CASSLRLTNQPQHF. In DNA, the CDR3 is TGTGCCAGCAGTTTAAGACTCACCAATCAGCCCCAGCATTTT. The V call is TRBV6-2 or TRBV6-3, the J call TRBJ1-5, with D uncertain. Germline V gives CDR1 MNHEY, CDR2 SVGEGT. This CDR3 spans 14 amino acids. The V and J ends lost 4 bases and 3 bases respectively, with 10 bases between them.

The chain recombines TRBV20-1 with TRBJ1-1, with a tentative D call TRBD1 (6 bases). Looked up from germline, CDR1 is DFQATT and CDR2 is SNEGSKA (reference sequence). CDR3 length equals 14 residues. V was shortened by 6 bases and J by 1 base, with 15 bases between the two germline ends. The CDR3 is CSALGGRTNTEAFF. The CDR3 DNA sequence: TGCAGTGCGTTGGGGGGCAGGACGAACACTGAAGCTTTCTTT.

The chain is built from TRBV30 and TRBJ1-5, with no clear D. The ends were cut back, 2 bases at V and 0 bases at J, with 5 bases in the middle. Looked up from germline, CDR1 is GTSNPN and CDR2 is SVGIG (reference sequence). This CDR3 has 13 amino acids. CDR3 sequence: CAWSWDSNQPQHF. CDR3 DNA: TGTGCCTGGAGTTGGGATAGCAATCAGCCCCAGCATTTT.

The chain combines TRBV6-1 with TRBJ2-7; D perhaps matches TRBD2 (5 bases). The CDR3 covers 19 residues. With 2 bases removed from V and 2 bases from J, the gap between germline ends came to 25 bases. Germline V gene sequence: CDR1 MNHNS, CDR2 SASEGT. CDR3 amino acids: CASSERVYWQPGLTYEQYF. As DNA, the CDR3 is TGTGCCAGCAGTGAAAGGGTTTACTGGCAGCCTGGACTTACCTACGAGCAGTACTTC.

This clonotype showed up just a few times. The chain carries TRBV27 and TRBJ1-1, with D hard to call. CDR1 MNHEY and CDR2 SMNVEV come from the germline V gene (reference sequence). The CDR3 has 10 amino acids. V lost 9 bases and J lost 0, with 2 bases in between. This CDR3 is CARLNTEAFF. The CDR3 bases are TGTGCCAGGCTGAACACTGAAGCTTTCTTT.

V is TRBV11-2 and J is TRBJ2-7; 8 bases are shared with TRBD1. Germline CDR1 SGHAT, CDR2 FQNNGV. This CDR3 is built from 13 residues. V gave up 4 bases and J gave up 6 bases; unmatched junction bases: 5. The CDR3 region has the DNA TGTGCCAGCAGCTCTGACAGGGGCGCCGAGCAGTACTTC. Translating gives CASSSDRGAEQYF.

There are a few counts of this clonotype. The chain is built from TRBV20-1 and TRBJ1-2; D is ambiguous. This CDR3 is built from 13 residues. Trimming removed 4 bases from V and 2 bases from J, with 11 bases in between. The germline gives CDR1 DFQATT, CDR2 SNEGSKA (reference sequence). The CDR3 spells CSATREGNYGYTF. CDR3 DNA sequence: TGCAGTGCTACCCGGGAGGGAAACTATGGCTACACCTTC.

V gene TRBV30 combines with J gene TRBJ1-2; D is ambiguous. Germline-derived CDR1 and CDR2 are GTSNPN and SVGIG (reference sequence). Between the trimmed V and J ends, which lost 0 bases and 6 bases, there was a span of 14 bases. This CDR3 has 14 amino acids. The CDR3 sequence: CAWSVLRGRDGYTF. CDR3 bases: TGTGCCTGGAGTGTCTTACGAGGGAGGGATGGCTACACCTTC. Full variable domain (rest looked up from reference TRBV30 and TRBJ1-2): SQTIHQWPATLVQPVGSPLSLECTVEGTSNPNLYWYRQAAGRGLQLLFYSVGIGQISSEVPQNLSASRPQDRQFILSSKKLLLSDSGFYLCAWSVLRGRDGYTFGSGTRLTVV.

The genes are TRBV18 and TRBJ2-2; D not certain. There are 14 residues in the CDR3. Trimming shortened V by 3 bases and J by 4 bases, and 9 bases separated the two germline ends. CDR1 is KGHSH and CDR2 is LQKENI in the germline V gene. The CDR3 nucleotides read TGTGCCAGCTCACCCGCCTCGGGCACCGGGGAGCTGTTTTTT. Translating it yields CASSPASGTGELFF. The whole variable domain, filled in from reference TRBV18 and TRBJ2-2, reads NAGVMQNPRHLVRRRGQEARLRCSPMKGHSHVYWYRQLPEEGLKFMVYLQKENIIDESGMPKERFSAEFPKEGPSILRIQQVVRGDSAAYFCASSPASGTGELFFGEGSRLTVL.

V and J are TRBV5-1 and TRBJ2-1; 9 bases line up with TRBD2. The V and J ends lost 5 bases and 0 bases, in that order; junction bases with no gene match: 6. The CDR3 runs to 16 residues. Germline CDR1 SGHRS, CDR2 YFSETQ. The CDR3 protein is CASRGSGGFSYNEQFF. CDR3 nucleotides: TGCGCCAGCAGAGGTAGCGGGGGCTTCTCCTACAATGAGCAGTTCTTC. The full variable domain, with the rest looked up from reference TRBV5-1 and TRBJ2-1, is KAGVTQTPRYLIKTRGQQVTLSCSPISGHRSVSWYQQTPGQGLQFLFEYFSETQRNKGNFPGRFSGRQFSNSRSEMNVSTLELGDSALYLCASRGSGGFSYNEQFFGPGTRLTVL.

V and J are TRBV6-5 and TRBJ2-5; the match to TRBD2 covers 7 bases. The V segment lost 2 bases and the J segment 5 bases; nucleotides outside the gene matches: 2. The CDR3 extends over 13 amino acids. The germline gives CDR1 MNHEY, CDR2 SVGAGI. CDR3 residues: CASSYGGEETQYF. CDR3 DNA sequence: TGTGCCAGCAGTTACGGGGGGGAGGAGACCCAGTACTTC.

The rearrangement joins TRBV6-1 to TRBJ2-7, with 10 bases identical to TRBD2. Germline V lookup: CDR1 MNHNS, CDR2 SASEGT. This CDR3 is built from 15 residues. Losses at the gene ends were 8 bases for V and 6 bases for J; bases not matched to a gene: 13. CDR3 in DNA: TGTGCCAGCTACCAAGCGGGAGGGCCCTTATTCGAGCAGTACTTC. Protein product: CASYQAGGPLFEQYF.

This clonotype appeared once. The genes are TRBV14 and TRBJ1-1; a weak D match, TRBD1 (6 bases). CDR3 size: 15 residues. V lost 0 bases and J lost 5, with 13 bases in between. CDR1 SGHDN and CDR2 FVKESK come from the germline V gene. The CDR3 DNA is TGTGCCAGCAGCCAAGATACGGGGGCTGGAACTGAAGCTTTCTTT. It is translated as CASSQDTGAGTEAFF.

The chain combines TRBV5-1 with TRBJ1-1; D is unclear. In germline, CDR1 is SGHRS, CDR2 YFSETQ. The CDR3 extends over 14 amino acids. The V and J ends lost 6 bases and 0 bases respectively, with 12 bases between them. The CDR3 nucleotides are TGCGCCAGCAAACCCGCCTCCATGAACACTGAAGCTTTCTTT. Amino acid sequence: CASKPASMNTEAFF.

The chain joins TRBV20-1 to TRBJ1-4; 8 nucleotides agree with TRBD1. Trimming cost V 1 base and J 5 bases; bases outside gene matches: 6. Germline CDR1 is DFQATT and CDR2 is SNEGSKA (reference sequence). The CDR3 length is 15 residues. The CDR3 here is CSARARTGWNEKLFF. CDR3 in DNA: TGCAGTGCTAGAGCCAGGACAGGGTGGAATGAAAAACTGTTTTTT.

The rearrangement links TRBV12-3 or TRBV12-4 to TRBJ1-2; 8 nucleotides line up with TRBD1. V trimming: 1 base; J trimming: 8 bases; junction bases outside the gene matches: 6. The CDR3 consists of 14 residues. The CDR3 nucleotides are TGTGCCAGCAGTTTAGTGGGACAGGCGCGGGGCTACACCTTC. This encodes CASSLVGQARGYTF.

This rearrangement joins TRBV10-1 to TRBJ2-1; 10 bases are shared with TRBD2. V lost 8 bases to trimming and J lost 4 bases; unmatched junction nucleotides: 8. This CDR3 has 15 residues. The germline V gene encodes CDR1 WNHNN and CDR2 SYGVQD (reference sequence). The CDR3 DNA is TGCGCCAGCTATTTAGCGGGGGGTTTTTACAATGAGCAGTTCTTC. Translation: CASYLAGGFYNEQFF.

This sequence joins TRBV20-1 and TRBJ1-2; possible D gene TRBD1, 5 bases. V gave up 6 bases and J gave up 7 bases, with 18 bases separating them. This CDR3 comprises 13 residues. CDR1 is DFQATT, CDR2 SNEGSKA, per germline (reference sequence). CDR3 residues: CSASGDGAVGYTF. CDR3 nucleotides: TGCAGTGCCTCGGGGGACGGGGCGGTTGGCTACACCTTC.

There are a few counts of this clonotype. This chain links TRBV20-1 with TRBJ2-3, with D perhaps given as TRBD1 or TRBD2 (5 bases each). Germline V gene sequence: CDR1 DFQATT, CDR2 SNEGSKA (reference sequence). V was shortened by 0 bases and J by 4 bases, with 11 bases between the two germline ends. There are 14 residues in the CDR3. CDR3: CSARDSVGPDTQYF. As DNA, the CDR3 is TGCAGTGCTAGAGATTCGGTGGGACCAGATACGCAGTATTTT.